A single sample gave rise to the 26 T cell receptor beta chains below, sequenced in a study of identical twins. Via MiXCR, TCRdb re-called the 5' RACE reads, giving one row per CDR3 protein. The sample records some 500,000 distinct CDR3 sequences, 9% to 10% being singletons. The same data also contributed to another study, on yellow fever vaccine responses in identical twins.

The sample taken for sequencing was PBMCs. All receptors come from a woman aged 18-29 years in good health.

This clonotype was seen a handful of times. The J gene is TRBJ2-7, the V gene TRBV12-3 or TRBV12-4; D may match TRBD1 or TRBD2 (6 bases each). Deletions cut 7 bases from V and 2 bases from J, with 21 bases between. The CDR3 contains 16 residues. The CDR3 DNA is TGTGCCAGCACCTTTGGGGGGCTTCGAGACCCCTACGAGCAGTACTTC. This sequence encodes CASTFGGLRDPYEQYF.

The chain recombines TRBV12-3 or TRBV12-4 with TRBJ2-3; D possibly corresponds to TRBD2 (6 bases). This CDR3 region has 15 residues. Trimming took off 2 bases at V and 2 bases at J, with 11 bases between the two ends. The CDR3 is CASSLFAGSTDTQYF. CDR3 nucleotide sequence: TGTGCCAGCAGTTTATTCGCGGGGTCCACAGATACGCAGTATTTT.

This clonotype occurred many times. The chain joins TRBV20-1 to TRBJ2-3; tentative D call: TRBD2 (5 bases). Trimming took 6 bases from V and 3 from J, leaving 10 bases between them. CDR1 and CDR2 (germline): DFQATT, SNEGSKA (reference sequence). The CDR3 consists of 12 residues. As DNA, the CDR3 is TGCAGTGCCCCCCCGGGGACAGATACGCAGTATTTT. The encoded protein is CSAPPGTDTQYF.

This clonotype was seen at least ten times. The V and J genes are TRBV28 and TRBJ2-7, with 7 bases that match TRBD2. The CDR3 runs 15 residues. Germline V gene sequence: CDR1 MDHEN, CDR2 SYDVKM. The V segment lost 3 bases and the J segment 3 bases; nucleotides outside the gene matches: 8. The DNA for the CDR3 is TGTGCCAGCAGTTTGGCGGGGGTTGTAGGCTACGAGCAGTACTTC. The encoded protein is CASSLAGVVGYEQYF.

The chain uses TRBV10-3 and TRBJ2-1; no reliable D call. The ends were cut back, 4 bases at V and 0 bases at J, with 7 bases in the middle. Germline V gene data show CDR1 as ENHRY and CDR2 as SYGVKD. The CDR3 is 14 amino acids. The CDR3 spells CAISAVSSYNEQFF. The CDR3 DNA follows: TGTGCCATCAGTGCGGTTAGCTCCTACAATGAGCAGTTCTTC.

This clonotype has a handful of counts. The CDR3 sequence is CASSFVQDTQYF. CDR3 bases: TGTGCCAGCAGCTTTGTGCAAGATACGCAGTATTTT. The chain links TRBV7-8 to TRBJ2-3; D remains unclear. Deletions cut 3 bases from V and 5 bases from J, with 6 bases between. Looked up from germline, CDR1 is SGHVS and CDR2 is FQNEAQ. The CDR3 consists of 12 residues.

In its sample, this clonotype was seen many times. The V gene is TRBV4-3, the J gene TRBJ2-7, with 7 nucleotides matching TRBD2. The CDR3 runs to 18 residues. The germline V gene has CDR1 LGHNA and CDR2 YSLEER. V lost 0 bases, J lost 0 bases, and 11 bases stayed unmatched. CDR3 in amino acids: CASSQEAWASGNSYEQYF. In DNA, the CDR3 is TGCGCCAGCAGCCAAGAGGCGTGGGCTAGCGGCAACTCCTACGAGCAGTACTTC.

The CDR3 region has the DNA TGTGCCAGCAGCTTCGACAGACCCTACACAGATACGCAGTATTTT. Its translation is CASSFDRPYTDTQYF. J is TRBJ2-3 and V is TRBV7-9; perhaps TRBD1 as D (5 bases). The CDR3 runs to 15 residues. CDR1 SEHNR and CDR2 FQNEAQ come from the germline V gene (reference sequence). Trimming stripped 3 bases from V and 2 bases from J, with 12 bases between.

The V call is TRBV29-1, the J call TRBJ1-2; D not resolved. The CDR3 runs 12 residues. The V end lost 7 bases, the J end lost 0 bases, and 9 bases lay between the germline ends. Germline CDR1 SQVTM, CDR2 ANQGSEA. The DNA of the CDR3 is TGCAGCGCCCTTGGAGCTAACTATGGCTACACCTTC. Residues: CSALGANYGYTF.

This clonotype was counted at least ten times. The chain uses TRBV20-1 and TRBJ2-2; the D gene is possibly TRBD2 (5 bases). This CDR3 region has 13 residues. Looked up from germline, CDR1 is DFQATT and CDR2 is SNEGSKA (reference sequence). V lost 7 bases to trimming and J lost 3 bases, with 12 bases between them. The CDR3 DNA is TGCAGTGTGATTAGCGCGTACACCGGGGAGCTGTTTTTT. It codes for CSVISAYTGELFF.

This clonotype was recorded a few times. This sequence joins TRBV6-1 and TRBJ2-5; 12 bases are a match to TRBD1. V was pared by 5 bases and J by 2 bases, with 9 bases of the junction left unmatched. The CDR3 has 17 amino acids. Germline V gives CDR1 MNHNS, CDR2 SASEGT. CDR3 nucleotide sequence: TGTGCCAGCAGTCCCGGGACAGGGGGCTTAACTCAAGAGACCCAGTACTTC. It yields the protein CASSPGTGGLTQETQYF.

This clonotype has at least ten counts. The CDR3 sequence is CAISDIGGDNEQFF. DNA for the CDR3: TGTGCCATCAGTGACATCGGCGGGGACAATGAGCAGTTCTTC. The chain joins TRBV10-3 to TRBJ2-1, with D perhaps matching TRBD2 (6 bases). Trimming took off 3 bases at V and 5 bases at J, with 11 bases between the two ends. Germline V CDR1 and CDR2: ENHRY, SYGVKD. The CDR3 totals 14 residues.

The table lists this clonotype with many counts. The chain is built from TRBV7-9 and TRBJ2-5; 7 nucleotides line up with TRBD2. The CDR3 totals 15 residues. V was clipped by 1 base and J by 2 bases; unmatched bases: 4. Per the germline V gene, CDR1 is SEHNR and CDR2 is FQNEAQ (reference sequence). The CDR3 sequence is CASSLGASGQETQYF. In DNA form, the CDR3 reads TGTGCCAGCAGCTTAGGTGCTAGCGGACAAGAGACCCAGTACTTC. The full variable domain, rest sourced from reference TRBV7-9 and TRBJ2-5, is DTGVSQNPRHKITKRGQNVTFRCDPISEHNRLYWYRQTLGQGPEFLTYFQNEAQLEKSRLLSDRFSAERPKGSFSTLEIQRTEQGDSAMYLCASSLGASGQETQYFGPGTRLLVL.

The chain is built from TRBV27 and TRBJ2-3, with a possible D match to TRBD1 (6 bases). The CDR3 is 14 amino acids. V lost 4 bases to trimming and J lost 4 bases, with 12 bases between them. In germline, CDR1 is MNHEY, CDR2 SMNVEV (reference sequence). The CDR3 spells CASSSRTVPDTQYF. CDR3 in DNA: TGTGCCAGCAGTTCTAGGACAGTCCCAGATACGCAGTATTTT.

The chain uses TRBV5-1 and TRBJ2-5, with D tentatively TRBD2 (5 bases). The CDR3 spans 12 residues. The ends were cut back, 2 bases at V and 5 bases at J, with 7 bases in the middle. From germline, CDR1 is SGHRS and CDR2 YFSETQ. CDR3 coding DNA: TGCGCCAGCAGCTTCCCGGGGGAGACCCAGTACTTC. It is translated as CASSFPGETQYF.

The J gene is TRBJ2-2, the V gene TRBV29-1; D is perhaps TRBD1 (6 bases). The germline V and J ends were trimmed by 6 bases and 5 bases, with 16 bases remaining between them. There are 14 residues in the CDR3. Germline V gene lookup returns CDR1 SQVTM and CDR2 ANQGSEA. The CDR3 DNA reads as TGCAGCGTCGATCCGGGACATTGGACCGGGGAGCTGTTTTTT. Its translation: CSVDPGHWTGELFF.

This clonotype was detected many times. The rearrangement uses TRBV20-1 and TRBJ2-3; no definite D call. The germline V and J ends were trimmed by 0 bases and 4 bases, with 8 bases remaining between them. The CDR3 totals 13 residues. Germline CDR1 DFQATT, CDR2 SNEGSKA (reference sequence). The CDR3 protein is CSARDRPSDTQYF. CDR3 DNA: TGCAGTGCTAGAGATAGACCTTCAGATACGCAGTATTTT.

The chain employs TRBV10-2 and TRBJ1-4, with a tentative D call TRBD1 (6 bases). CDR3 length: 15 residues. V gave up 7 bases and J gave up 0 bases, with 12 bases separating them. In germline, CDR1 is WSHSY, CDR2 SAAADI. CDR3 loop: CASKRGQSTNEKLFF. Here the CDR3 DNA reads TGCGCCAGCAAGAGAGGACAGTCAACTAATGAAAAACTGTTTTTT.

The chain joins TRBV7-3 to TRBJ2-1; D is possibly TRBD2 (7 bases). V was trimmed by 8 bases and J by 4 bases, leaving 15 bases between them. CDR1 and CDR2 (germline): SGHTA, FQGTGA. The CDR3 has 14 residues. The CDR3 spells CASGGASGYNEQFF. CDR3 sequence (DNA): TGTGCCAGCGGGGGGGCTTCCGGGTACAATGAGCAGTTCTTC. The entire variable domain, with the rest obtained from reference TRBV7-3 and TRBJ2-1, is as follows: GAGVSQTPSNKVTEKGKYVELRCDPISGHTALYWYRQSLGQGPEFLIYFQGTGAADDSGLPNDRFFAVRPEGSVSTLKIQRTERGDSAVYLCASGGASGYNEQFFGPGTRLTVL.

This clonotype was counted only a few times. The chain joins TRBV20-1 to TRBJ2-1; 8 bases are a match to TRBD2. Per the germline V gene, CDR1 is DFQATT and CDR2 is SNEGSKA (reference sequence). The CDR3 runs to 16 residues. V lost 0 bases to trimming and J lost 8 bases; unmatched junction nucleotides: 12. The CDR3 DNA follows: TGCAGTGCTAGAGATAGGGAAGCGGGGGTAATCCATGAGCAGTTCTTC. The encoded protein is CSARDREAGVIHEQFF.

The CDR3 is CSEGQGRTDTQYF. The CDR3 region has the DNA TGCAGTGAGGGCCAAGGGAGGACAGATACGCAGTATTTT. The chain carries TRBV20-1 and TRBJ2-3, with a possible D match to TRBD2 (6 bases). This CDR3 contains 13 residues. V was trimmed by 7 bases and J by 3 bases, leaving 14 bases between them. Germline V gives CDR1 DFQATT, CDR2 SNEGSKA (reference sequence).

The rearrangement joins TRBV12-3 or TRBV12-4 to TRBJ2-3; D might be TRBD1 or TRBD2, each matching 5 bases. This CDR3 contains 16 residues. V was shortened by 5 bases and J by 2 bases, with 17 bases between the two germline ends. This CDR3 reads CASSPSPGTFTDTQYF. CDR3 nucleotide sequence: TGTGCCAGCAGTCCAAGTCCCGGGACCTTCACAGATACGCAGTATTTT.

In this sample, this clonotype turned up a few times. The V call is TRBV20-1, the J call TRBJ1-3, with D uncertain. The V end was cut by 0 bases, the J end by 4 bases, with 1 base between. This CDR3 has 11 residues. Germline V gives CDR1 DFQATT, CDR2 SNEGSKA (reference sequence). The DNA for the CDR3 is TGCAGTGCTAGAGACGGAAACACCATATATTTT. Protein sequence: CSARDGNTIYF.

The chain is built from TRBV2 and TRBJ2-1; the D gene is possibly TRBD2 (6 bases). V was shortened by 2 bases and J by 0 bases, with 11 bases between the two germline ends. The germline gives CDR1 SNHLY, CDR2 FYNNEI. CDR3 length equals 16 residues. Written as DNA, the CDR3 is TGTGCCAGCAGTGAAACTCCAGCGGGCTCCTACAATGAGCAGTTCTTC. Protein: CASSETPAGSYNEQFF.

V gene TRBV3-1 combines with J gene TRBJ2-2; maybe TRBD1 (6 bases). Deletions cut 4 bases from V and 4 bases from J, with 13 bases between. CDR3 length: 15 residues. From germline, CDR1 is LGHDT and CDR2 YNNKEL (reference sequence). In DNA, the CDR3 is TGTGCCAGCAGCCGACCAGGGGCGGCCACCGGGGAGCTGTTTTTT. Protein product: CASSRPGAATGELFF.

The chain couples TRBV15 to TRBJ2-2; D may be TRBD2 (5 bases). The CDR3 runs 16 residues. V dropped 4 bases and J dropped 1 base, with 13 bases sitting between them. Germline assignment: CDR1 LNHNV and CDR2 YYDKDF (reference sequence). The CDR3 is CATSTGEGRNTGELFF. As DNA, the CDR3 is TGTGCCACCAGCACGGGCGAGGGAAGGAACACCGGGGAGCTGTTTTTT.